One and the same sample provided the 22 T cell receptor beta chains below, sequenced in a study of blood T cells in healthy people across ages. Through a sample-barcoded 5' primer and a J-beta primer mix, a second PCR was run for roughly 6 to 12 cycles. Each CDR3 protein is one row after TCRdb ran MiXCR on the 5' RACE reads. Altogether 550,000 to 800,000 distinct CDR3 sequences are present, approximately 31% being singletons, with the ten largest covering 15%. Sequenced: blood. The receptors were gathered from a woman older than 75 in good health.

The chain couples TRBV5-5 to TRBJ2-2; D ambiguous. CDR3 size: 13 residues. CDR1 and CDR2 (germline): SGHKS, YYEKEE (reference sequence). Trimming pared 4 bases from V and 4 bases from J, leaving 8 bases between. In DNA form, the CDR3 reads TGTGCCAGCAGCGCCGTCGTCACCGGGGAGCTGTTTTTT. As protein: CASSAVVTGELFF.

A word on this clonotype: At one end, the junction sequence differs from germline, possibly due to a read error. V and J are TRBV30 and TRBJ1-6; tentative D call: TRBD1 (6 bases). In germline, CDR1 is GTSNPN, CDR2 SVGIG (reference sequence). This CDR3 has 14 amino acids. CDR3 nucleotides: TGTGCCTGGAGTGGGCGGAGGGGGGATTCACCCCCCCACTTT. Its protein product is CAWSGRRGDSPPHF.

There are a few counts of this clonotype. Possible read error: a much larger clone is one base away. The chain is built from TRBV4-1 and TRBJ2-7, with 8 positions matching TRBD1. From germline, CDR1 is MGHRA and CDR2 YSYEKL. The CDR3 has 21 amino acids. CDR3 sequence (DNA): TGCGCCGGCAGCCGACACATGGGTAGGGACAGGTCGCTTCCATTTTTCTACGAGCAGTACTTC. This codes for CAGSRHMGRDRSLPFFYEQYF.

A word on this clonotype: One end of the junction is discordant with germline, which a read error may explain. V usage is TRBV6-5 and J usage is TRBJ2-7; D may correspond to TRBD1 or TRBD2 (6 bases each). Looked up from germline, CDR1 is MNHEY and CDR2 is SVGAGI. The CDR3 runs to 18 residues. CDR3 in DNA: TGTGCCGGCAGTTCCACATTCGACAGGAGGGGCCTGACCTACGAGCAGTACTTC. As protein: CAGSSTFDRRGLTYEQYF.

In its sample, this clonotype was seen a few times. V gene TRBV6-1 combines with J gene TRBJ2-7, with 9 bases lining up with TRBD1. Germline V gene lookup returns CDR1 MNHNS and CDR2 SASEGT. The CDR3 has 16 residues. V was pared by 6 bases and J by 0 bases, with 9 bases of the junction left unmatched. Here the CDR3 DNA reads TGTGCCAGCAGGGATGGGACAGGGAAAAACTCCTACGAGCAGTACTTC. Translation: CASRDGTGKNSYEQYF.

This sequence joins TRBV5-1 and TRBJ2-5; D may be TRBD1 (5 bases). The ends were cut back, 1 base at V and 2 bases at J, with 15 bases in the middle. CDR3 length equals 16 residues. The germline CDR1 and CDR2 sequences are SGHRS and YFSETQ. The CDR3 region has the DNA TGCGCCAGCAGCTTGTTAGACAGAGGCTTTCAAGAGACCCAGTACTTC. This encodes CASSLLDRGFQETQYF.

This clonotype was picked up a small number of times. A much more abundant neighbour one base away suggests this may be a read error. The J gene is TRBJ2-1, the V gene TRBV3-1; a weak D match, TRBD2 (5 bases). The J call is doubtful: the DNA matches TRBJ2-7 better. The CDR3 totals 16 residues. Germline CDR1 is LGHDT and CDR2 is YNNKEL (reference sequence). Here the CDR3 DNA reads TGTGCCAGCAGCCAAGACGGGGTAAGCTCCTACAATGAGCAGTACTTC. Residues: CASSQDGVSSYNEQYF.

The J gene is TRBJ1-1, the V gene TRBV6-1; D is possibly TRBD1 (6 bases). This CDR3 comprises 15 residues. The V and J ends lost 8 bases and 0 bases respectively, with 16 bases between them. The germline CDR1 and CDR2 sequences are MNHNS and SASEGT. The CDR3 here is CASGIQGRVNTEAFF. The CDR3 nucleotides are TGTGCCAGCGGTATACAGGGTAGGGTGAACACTGAAGCTTTCTTT.

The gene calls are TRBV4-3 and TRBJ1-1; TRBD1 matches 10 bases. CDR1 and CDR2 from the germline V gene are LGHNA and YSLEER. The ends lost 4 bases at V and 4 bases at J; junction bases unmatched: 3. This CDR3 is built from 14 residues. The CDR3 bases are TGCGCCAGCAGCCGAGACAGGGGGCTCACTGAAGCTTTCTTT. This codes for CASSRDRGLTEAFF.

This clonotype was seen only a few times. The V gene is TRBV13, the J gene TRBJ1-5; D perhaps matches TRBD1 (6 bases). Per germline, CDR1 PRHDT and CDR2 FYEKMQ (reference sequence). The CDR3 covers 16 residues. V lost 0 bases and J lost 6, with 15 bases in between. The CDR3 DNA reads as TGTGCCAGCAGCTTAGGCCTCTACAGGGAAGGTCAGCCCCAGCATTTT. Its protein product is CASSLGLYREGQPQHF. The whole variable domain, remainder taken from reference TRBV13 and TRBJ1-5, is AAGVIQSPRHLIKEKRETATLKCYPIPRHDTVYWYQQGPGQDPQFLISFYEKMQSDKGSIPDRFSAQQFSDYHSELNMSSLELGDSALYFCASSLGLYREGQPQHFGDGTRLSIL.

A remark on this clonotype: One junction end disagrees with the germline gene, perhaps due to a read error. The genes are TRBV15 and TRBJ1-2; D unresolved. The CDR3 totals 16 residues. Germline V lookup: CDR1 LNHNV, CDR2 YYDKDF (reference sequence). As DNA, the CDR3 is TGTGTCACCAGCAGAGATAACGGGTTCGAGGGAGGAGGCTACACCTTC. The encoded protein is CVTSRDNGFEGGGYTF.

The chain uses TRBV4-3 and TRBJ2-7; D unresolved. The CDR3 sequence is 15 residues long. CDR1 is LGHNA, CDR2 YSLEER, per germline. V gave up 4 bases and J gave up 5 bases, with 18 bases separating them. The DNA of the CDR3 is TGCGCCAGCAGCCGGCTGAGCAGCCCAGGAGACGAGCAGTACTTC. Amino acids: CASSRLSSPGDEQYF.

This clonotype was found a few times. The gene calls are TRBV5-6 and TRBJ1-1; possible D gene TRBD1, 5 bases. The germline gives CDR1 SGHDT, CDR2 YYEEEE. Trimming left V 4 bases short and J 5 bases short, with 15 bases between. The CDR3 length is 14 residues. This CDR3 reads CASSPTGGATEAFF. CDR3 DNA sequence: TGTGCCAGCAGCCCCACGGGAGGGGCGACTGAAGCTTTCTTT.

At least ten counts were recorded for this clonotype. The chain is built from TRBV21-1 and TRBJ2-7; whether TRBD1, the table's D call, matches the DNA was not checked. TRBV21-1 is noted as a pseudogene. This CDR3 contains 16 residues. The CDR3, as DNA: TGTGCCAGCAGCACGCCATGCGGGGTGCCTAAGGGCGAGCAGTACTTC. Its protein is CASSTPCGVPKGEQYF.

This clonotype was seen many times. The CDR3 spells CASSTLTGGTYNEQFF. The CDR3 DNA is TGTGCCAGCAGTACCTTGACAGGGGGCACCTACAATGAGCAGTTCTTC. V is TRBV6-6 and J is TRBJ2-1; 10 bases fit TRBD1. Germline loops: CDR1 MNHNY, CDR2 SVGAGI (reference sequence). This CDR3 comprises 16 residues. V gave up 5 bases and J gave up 2 bases; unmatched junction bases: 6.

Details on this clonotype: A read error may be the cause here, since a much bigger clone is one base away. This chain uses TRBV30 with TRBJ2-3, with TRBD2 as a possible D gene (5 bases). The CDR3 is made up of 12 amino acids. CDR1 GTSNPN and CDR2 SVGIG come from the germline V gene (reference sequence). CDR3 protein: CAGSVRGDTQYF. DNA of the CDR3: TGTGCCGGGAGTGTGCGTGGAGATACGCAGTATTTT. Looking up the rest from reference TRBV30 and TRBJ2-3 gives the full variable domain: SQTIHQWPATLVQPVGSPLSLECTVEGTSNPNLYWYRQAAGRGLQLLFYSVGIGQISSEVPQNLSASRPQDRQFILSSKKLLLSDSGFYLCAGSVRGDTQYFGPGTRLTVL.

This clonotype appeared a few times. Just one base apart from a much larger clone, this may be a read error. CDR3 region: CRAGDEGYEQYF. Written as DNA, the CDR3 is TGCAGGGCGGGGGACGAGGGCTACGAGCAGTACTTC. The rearrangement uses TRBV20-1 and TRBJ2-7; 7 nucleotides agree with TRBD2. The CDR3 spans 12 residues. The germline V gene has CDR1 DFQATT and CDR2 SNEGSKA (reference sequence).

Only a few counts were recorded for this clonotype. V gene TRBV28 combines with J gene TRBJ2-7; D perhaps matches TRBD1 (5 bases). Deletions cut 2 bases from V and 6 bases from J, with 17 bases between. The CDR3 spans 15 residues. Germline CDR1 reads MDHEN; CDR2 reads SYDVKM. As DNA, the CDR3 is TGTGCCAGCAGTTTAGGGGCAGGGAAGTGCGTCGAGCAGTACTTC. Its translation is CASSLGAGKCVEQYF.

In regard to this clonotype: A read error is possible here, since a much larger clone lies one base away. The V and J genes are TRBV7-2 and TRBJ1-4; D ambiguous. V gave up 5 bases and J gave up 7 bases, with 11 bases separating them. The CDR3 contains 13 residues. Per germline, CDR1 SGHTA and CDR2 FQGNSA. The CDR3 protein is CASSRGPSEKLFF. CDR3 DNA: TGTGCCAGCAGCCGAGGACCGAGTGAAAAACTGTTTTTT.

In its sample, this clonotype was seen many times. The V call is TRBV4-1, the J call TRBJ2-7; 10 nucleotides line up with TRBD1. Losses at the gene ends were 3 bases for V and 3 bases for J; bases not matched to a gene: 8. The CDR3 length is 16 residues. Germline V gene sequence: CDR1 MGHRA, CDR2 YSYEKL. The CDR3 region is CASSQDRTGGFYEQYF. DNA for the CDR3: TGCGCCAGCAGCCAGGATAGGACAGGGGGTTTCTACGAGCAGTACTTC.

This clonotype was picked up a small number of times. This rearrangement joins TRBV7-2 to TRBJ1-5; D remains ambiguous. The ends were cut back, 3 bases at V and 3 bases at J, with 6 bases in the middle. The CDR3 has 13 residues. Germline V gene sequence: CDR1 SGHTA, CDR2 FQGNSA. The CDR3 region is CASSFGLNQPQHF. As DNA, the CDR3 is TGTGCCAGCAGCTTTGGGCTCAATCAGCCCCAGCATTTT.

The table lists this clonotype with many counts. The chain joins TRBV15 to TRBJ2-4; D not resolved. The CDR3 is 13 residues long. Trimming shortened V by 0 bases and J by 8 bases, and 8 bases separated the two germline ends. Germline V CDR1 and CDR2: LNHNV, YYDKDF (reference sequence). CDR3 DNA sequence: TGTGCCACCAGCAGAGATCCAGGTGACATTCAGTACTTC. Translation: CATSRDPGDIQYF.